A selection of T cell receptor beta chains follows, all from one sample in a study of cytomegalovirus exposure and HLA in healthy donors. Only in-frame clones appear in the TCRdb table, and some are missing; sequencing was by immunoSEQ multiplex PCR. Among around 200,000 clones listed, roughly 70% were seen once. The sequenced sample was PBMCs. The receptors come from a man aged 40-50 years in good health and CMV-seropositive. CDR3s include the opening cysteine and the closing phenylalanine or tryptophan. The order of the fields is clone size, J gene, D gene, V gene, CDR3 protein, CDR3 DNA. A D gene is named only where the DNA matches it firmly. Clone size, where shown, is once, few, many, or a class for clones that have expanded.

>NA|TRBJ2-3|NA|TRBV5-4
CASSLLSLPSTDTQYF
TGTGCCAGCAGCCTGCTTAGTTTACCTAGCACAGATACGCAGTATTTT
>NA|TRBJ1-1|NA|TRBV10-3
CAISDISGSEAFF
TGTGCCATCAGTGATATTTCGGGGTCTGAAGCTTTCTTT
>NA|TRBJ2-5|NA|TRBV19
CASSRGQAQETQYF
TGTGCCAGTAGTAGAGGGCAGGCCCAAGAGACCCAGTACTTC
>NA|TRBJ2-2|TRBD2|TRBV29-1
CSVEEGRGVTGELFF
TGCAGCGTTGAAGAAGGCCGGGGGGTCACCGGGGAGCTGTTTTTT
>few|TRBJ2-5|NA|TRBV27
CASRDSGGQTQYF
TGTGCCAGCAGGGACTCTGGCGGGCAGACCCAGTACTTC
>NA|TRBJ1-5|NA|TRBV7-8
CASSSIRGGGQPQHF
TGTGCCAGCAGTTCAATCAGGGGTGGAGGACAGCCCCAGCATTTT
>NA|TRBJ2-4|TRBD1|TRBV19
CASTDPGQVAKNIQYF
TGTGCCAGTACCGATCCGGGACAGGTAGCCAAAAACATTCAGTACTTC
>NA|TRBJ2-3|TRBD2|TRBV19
CASRGLAGTDTQYF
TGTGCCAGCCGGGGACTAGCGGGCACAGATACGCAGTATTTT
>NA|TRBJ1-5|TRBD1|TRBV28
CASRPTGGAAYSNQPQHF
TGTGCCAGCAGACCTACAGGGGGTGCCGCATATAGCAATCAGCCCCAGCATTTT
>NA|TRBJ1-3|TRBD1|TRBV18
CASSTNSGGQSGNTIYF
TGTGCCAGTTCAACTAATTCAGGGGGCCAATCTGGAAACACCATATATTTT
>few|TRBJ2-2|NA|TRBV9
CASSVGGDTGELFF
TGTGCCAGCAGCGTAGGCGGAGATACCGGGGAGCTGTTTTTT
>few|TRBJ2-2|NA|TRBV4-1
CASSQDSEGLGTGELFF
TGCGCCAGCAGCCAAGATTCGGAGGGCCTCGGCACCGGGGAGCTGTTTTTT
>once|TRBJ2-3|TRBD1|TRBV9
CASSPRTGWGTDTQYF
TGTGCCAGCAGCCCCCGGACAGGGTGGGGCACAGATACGCAGTATTTT
>once|TRBJ2-1|NA|TRBV20-1
CSANGNNEQFF
TGCAGTGCTAACGGGAACAATGAGCAGTTCTTC
>NA|TRBJ2-7|TRBD1|TRBV29-1
CSVAGQGGQYEQYF
TGCAGCGTGGCGGGACAGGGGGGGCAATACGAGCAGTACTTC
>NA|TRBJ2-7|TRBD1|TRBV5-6
CASSTTGGYEQYF
TGTGCCAGCAGCACGACAGGGGGCTACGAGCAGTACTTC
>NA|TRBJ1-2|TRBD1|TRBV7-2
CASSATGVDYGYTF
TGTGCCAGCAGCGCTACAGGGGTCGATTATGGCTACACCTTC
>NA|TRBJ2-1|TRBD1|TRBV7-9
CASTPDRYGNEQFF
TGTGCCAGCACCCCGGACAGGTACGGCAATGAGCAGTTCTTC
>NA|TRBJ2-3|TRBD2|TRBV7-9
CASSYSGASDTQYF
TGTGCCAGCAGTTATAGCGGGGCGTCAGATACGCAGTATTTT
>NA|TRBJ2-7|NA|TRBV5-6
CASSLGTYAYEQYF
TGTGCCAGCAGCTTGGGGACTTACGCCTACGAGCAGTACTTC
>NA|TRBJ2-3|NA|TRBV5-4
CASSLGGGRGAADTQYF
TGTGCCAGCAGCTTGGGAGGGGGGAGGGGGGCGGCAGATACGCAGTATTTT
>NA|TRBJ1-2|TRBD1|TRBV27
CASGRSTGYLVGYTF
TGTGCCAGCGGGAGGTCGACAGGGTACTTGGTTGGCTACACCTTC
>NA|TRBJ2-3|TRBD1|TRBV6-1
CASRYRGSDTQYF
TGTGCCAGCAGATACAGGGGTTCGGATACGCAGTATTTT
>few|TRBJ1-1|NA|TRBV5-1
CASSPATGPGEAFF
TGCGCCAGCAGCCCTGCGACAGGCCCGGGAGAAGCTTTCTTT
>NA|TRBJ1-1|TRBD1|TRBV11-2
CASSLDGTGGDSAFF
TGTGCCAGCAGCTTAGACGGGACAGGGGGTGATTCAGCTTTCTTT
>NA|TRBJ2-2|NA|TRBV29-1
CSVVFGTGELFF
TGCAGCGTTGTGTTCGGGACCGGGGAGCTGTTTTTT
>few|TRBJ1-1|NA|TRBV5-1
CASSRGDGSTEAFF
TGCGCCAGCAGCAGGGGAGACGGGAGCACTGAAGCTTTCTTT
>few|TRBJ2-7|TRBD1|TRBV5-1
CASSLGTGGASGEQYF
TGCGCCAGCAGCTTAGGGACAGGGGGCGCGTCGGGGGAGCAGTACTTC
>NA|TRBJ2-5|TRBD1|TRBV2
CASRGTGEETQYF
TGTGCCAGCAGGGGGACAGGGGAAGAGACCCAGTACTTC
>NA|TRBJ1-1|NA|TRBV7-6
CASSLQGGAGNTEAFF
TGTGCCAGCAGCCTCCAAGGAGGTGCAGGGAACACTGAAGCTTTCTTT
>NA|TRBJ2-7|NA|TRBV11-2
CASSFPSLYEQYF
TGTGCCAGCAGCTTTCCCTCTCTTTACGAGCAGTACTTC
>NA|TRBJ1-6|NA|TRBV4-2
CASSPPAGGSSYNSPLHF
TGTGCCAGCAGCCCTCCCGCGGGGGGGAGCTCCTATAATTCACCCCTCCACTTT
>NA|TRBJ2-7|NA|TRBV6-1
CASRPRVLDFYEQYF
TGTGCCAGCAGACCCCGGGTACTAGACTTTTACGAGCAGTACTTC
>NA|TRBJ1-6|TRBD1|TRBV11-1
CASSSKGANSPLHF
TGTGCCAGCAGCTCGAAGGGGGCCAATTCACCCCTCCACTTT